Following are 20 T cell receptor beta chains from one sample sequenced in a study of molecular identifiers for immune sequencing clone quantification. TCRdb fed the PCR reads into MiXCR, producing one record per CDR3 protein. The repertoire holds some 59,000 distinct CDR3 sequences, with about 23% as singletons. Source material: naive CD8+ T cells from blood, with Jurkat cell RNA spiked in. The sample's subset: FACS-sorted CD8+CD4-CCR7+CD45RA+ naive T cells. The receptors shown here come from a human donor in good health. Some libraries in this study had Jurkat cell RNA spiked in.

This clonotype was counted at least ten times. The chain links TRBV4-2 to TRBJ2-3; 12 bases line up with TRBD2. Trimming took 6 bases from V and 7 from J; bases not matched to a gene: 8. Germline V lookup: CDR1 LGHNA, CDR2 YNFKEQ. The CDR3 extends over 15 amino acids. In DNA, the CDR3 is TGTGCCAGCAGACAGACTAGCGGGGGCTCTTATACGCAGTATTTT. It specifies CASRQTSGGSYTQYF.

This clonotype was seen repeatedly, ten times or more. This chain links TRBV6-2 or TRBV6-3 with TRBJ2-1; a possible D gene is TRBD2 (6 bases). The CDR3 consists of 16 residues. Germline V lookup: CDR1 MNHEY, CDR2 SVGEGT. Trimming cost V 8 bases and J 4 bases, with 21 bases left between them. In nucleotides, the CDR3 is TGTGCCAGCGCCTCCAAACTAGCCCTCCGGTACAATGAGCAGTTCTTC. Protein: CASASKLALRYNEQFF.

J is TRBJ2-5 and V is TRBV6-2 or TRBV6-3; 7 bases are shared with TRBD2. This CDR3 has 13 residues. The J segment lost 2 bases and the V segment lost 9 bases, leaving 6 bases of the junction unmatched. Germline CDR1 MNHEY, CDR2 SVGEGT. The CDR3 region has the DNA TGTGCCAGGCCGGCGGGGGAACAAGAGACCCAGTACTTC. Translation: CARPAGEQETQYF.

This clonotype was picked up many times. The J gene is TRBJ2-7, the V gene TRBV12-3 or TRBV12-4, with unresolved D. The CDR3 runs 13 residues. V was trimmed by 6 bases and J by 0 bases, leaving 9 bases between them. CDR3 sequence: CASSQASSYEQYF. The DNA of the CDR3 is TGTGCCAGCAGCCAGGCGAGCTCCTACGAGCAGTACTTC.

Details on this clonotype: A read error may explain this, as a much larger clone is one base away. This chain connects TRBV29-1 to TRBJ1-1; weak D call: TRBD1 (6 bases). CDR3 size: 15 residues. V was cut by 5 bases and J by 2 bases, with 18 bases left in between. The germline V gene encodes CDR1 SQVTM and CDR2 ANQGSEA. The CDR3 nucleotides are TGCAGCGTTAGGGGGGATGAGGCAGGTAACACTGAAGCTTTCTTT. It codes for CSVRGDEAGNTEAFF.

The rearrangement uses TRBV13 and TRBJ2-7; 9 nucleotides match TRBD1. The V gene's germline CDR1 is PRHDT and CDR2 FYEKMQ (reference sequence). CDR3 length: 14 amino acids. V was pared by 6 bases and J by 1 base, with 4 bases of the junction left unmatched. The CDR3 DNA reads as TGTGCCAGCAGATACGGGACAGGGTCCTACGAGCAGTACTTC. Its protein product is CASRYGTGSYEQYF.

This clonotype was recorded a few times. This sequence joins TRBV14 and TRBJ2-3; D is undetermined. V shed 0 bases and J shed 0 bases, with 10 bases lying between them. Per the germline V gene, CDR1 is SGHDN and CDR2 is FVKESK. CDR3 length: 16 amino acids. Here the CDR3 reads CASSQEWIGSTDTQYF. DNA of the CDR3: TGTGCCAGCAGCCAAGAATGGATAGGTAGCACAGATACGCAGTATTTT.

This clonotype showed up many times. The rearrangement uses TRBV4-1 and TRBJ1-2; D might be TRBD1 (5 bases). Germline V lookup: CDR1 MGHRA, CDR2 YSYEKL. The CDR3 consists of 14 residues. The germline V and J ends were trimmed by 1 base and 4 bases, with 10 bases remaining between them. CDR3 DNA sequence: TGCGCCAGCAGCCAAGGGAGCGGGGGCTATGGCTACACCTTC. It yields the protein CASSQGSGGYGYTF.

This clonotype was seen repeatedly, ten times or more. The chain recombines TRBV12-3 or TRBV12-4 with TRBJ2-3; no reliable D call. V dropped 7 bases and J dropped 2 bases, with 4 bases sitting between them. The CDR3 has 11 residues. DNA of the CDR3: TGTGCCAGCATGCTCACAGATACGCAGTATTTT. It codes for CASMLTDTQYF.

There are many counts of this clonotype. The rearrangement joins TRBV6-2 or TRBV6-3 to TRBJ2-7; D might be TRBD2 (6 bases). Germline V gives CDR1 MNHEY, CDR2 SVGEGT. The CDR3 loop spans 15 amino acids. The germline V and J ends were trimmed by 0 bases and 3 bases, with 12 bases remaining between them. CDR3 DNA: TGTGCCAGCAGTTACTCAGGGACTGGCAACTACGAGCAGTACTTC. It translates to CASSYSGTGNYEQYF.

As regards this clonotype: This could be a read error, since a much larger clone is one nucleotide away. The J gene is TRBJ2-7, the V gene TRBV7-6; TRBD1 aligns across 10 bases. CDR1 is SGHVS and CDR2 is FNYEAQ in the germline V gene. This CDR3 region has 15 residues. The DNA for the CDR3 is TGTGCCAGCAGCCCCCGGACAGGGGGAAGTAACGAGCGGTACTTC. As protein: CASSPRTGGSNERYF.

This clonotype was counted at least ten times. V is TRBV5-1 and J is TRBJ1-4; D gene uncertain. V lost 4 bases and J lost 0, with 13 bases in between. CDR1 is SGHRS and CDR2 is YFSETQ in the germline V gene. This CDR3 is 16 amino acids long. Written as DNA, the CDR3 is TGCGCCAGCAGCCCCTGGACGACTGCAACTAATGAAAAACTGTTTTTT. Translating it yields CASSPWTTATNEKLFF. Full variable domain (remainder filled in from reference TRBV5-1 and TRBJ1-4): KAGVTQTPRYLIKTRGQQVTLSCSPISGHRSVSWYQQTPGQGLQFLFEYFSETQRNKGNFPGRFSGRQFSNSRSEMNVSTLELGDSALYLCASSPWTTATNEKLFFGSGTQLSVL.

The J gene is TRBJ2-1, the V gene TRBV6-2 or TRBV6-3; 9 bases align to TRBD2. The CDR3 length is 16 residues. Unmatched junction bases numbered 4, after V lost 4 bases and J lost 0 bases. Germline V gene data show CDR1 as MNHEY and CDR2 as SVGEGT. The CDR3 region is CASSFLAGSSYNEQFF. The CDR3, as DNA: TGTGCCAGCAGTTTCCTAGCGGGATCCTCCTACAATGAGCAGTTCTTC.

At least ten counts were recorded for this clonotype. The gene calls are TRBV20-1 and TRBJ1-1; possible D gene TRBD1, 5 bases. Germline values: CDR1 DFQATT, CDR2 SNEGSKA (reference sequence). V lost 1 base and J lost 3, with 9 bases in between. The CDR3 length is 13 residues. The CDR3 here is CSARGWGDTEAFF. As DNA, the CDR3 is TGCAGTGCTAGAGGATGGGGGGACACTGAAGCTTTCTTT.

This clonotype was picked up many times. The V call is TRBV28, the J call TRBJ2-3; 12 bases map to TRBD1. The trim removed 5 bases at V and 5 bases at J, leaving 8 bases unmatched. This CDR3 has 16 amino acids. The germline V gene encodes CDR1 MDHEN and CDR2 SYDVKM. This chain's CDR3 is CASSPTGTGGVDTQYF. DNA of the CDR3: TGTGCCAGCAGTCCTACCGGGACAGGGGGCGTAGATACGCAGTATTTT.

This clonotype was seen repeatedly, ten times or more. The chain carries TRBV7-2 and TRBJ2-3; tentative D call: TRBD2 (6 bases). V was cut by 0 bases and J by 0 bases, with 34 bases left in between. Germline V CDR1 and CDR2: SGHTA, FQGNSA. This CDR3 has 24 amino acids. The CDR3 region is CASSLALTSGSKHSAGASTDTQYF. The CDR3 nucleotides are TGTGCCAGCAGCTTAGCCCTAACCTCTGGGTCGAAACATTCAGCGGGCGCTAGCACAGATACGCAGTATTTT.

In regard to this clonotype: This may be a read error: a much more frequent sequence differs by one nucleotide. The chain has TRBV7-9 and TRBJ1-1; no firm D call. This CDR3 has 14 amino acids. Germline V lookup: CDR1 SEHNR, CDR2 FQNEAQ (reference sequence). The CDR3 protein is CANSLADSNTEAFF. In DNA form, the CDR3 reads TGTGCCAACAGCTTGGCAGACTCGAACACTGAAGCTTTCTTT.

Comments on this clonotype: A read error may explain this, as a much larger clone is one base away. The chain is built from TRBV4-3 and TRBJ2-3; weak D call: TRBD2 (5 bases). Germline V gives CDR1 LGHNA, CDR2 YSLEER. The CDR3 loop spans 17 amino acids. CDR3 sequence (DNA): TGCGCCAGCGGCCAAGATACCGGGATTACTAGCACAGATACGCAGTATTTT. This translates into CASGQDTGITSTDTQYF.

Notes on this clonotype: Being one base from a much bigger clone, this may be a read error. Because it lacks the conserved phenylalanine or tryptophan at the end, this CDR3 is likely a read error. V is TRBV5-5 and J is TRBJ2-5, with TRBD1 identical over 10 bases. CDR1 is SGHKS and CDR2 is YYEKEE in the germline V gene (reference sequence). The CDR3 contains 15 residues. With V trimmed by 3 bases and J by 4 bases, 6 bases remained unmatched. CDR3 DNA: TGTGCCAGCAGCTGGGGGACAGGGGTTGGAGAGACCCAGTACTCC. It yields the protein CASSWGTGVGETQYS.

On this clonotype: This may be a read error: a much more frequent sequence differs by one nucleotide. This rearrangement joins TRBV7-9 to TRBJ2-5; 10 bases map to TRBD1. CDR1 and CDR2 (germline): SEHNR, FQNEAQ (reference sequence). This CDR3 is built from 15 residues. The CDR3 DNA reads as TGTGCCAGCAGGACGGACAGGGGGAACCAAGAGACCCCGTACTTC. This sequence encodes CASRTDRGNQETPYF. The full variable domain, its missing parts supplied by reference TRBV7-9 and TRBJ2-5, is DTGVSQNPRHKITKRGQNVTFRCDPISEHNRLYWYRQTLGQGPEFLTYFQNEAQLEKSRLLSDRFSAERPKGSFSTLEIQRTEQGDSAMYLCASRTDRGNQETPYFGPGTRLLVL.